This TCR beta chain derives from a study of T cell repertoires in cytomegalovirus infection. Study-level points and caveats: The ex vivo response was dominated by HLA-C-restricted CMV-specific TCR beta clonotypes. CMV carriers with the relevant HLA were identified by cumulative public TCR beta family frequency.

About this clonotype itself: Antigen specificity is unknown.

MiXCR, applied by TCRdb to the reads, yields one record per CDR3 protein. The sample contains approximately 750,000 distinct CDR3 sequences, 35% to 45% of which appear only once. This CDR3 comprises 13 residues. V was shortened by 4 bases and J by 5 bases, with 12 bases between the two germline ends. Germline CDR1 reads SGHKS; CDR2 reads YYEKEE (reference sequence). The clonotype was recovered from a human donor in good health (CMV status not recorded). Some clones in this sample may be carry-over from other donors' samples. The chain uses TRBV5-5 and TRBJ2-5; D is undetermined. The specimen sequenced was PBMCs. In DNA, the CDR3 is TGTGCCAGCAGCGTCCTACGTTGGGAGACCCAGTACTTC. Translating it yields CASSVLRWETQYF.